A selection of T cell receptor beta chains follows, all from one sample in a study of PD-L1 blockade in urothelial cancer. Only in-frame clones appear in the TCRdb table, and some are missing; sequencing was by immunoSEQ multiplex PCR. The data hold about 120,000 clones, with around 89% observed a single time. Material: PBMCs, obtained around atezolizumab (anti-PD-L1) treatment. Source of these receptors: a man aged 55 to 69 with urothelial cancer. Each CDR3 is given with its conserved first and last residue. D genes are given only for firm matches. Clone sizes are given selectively: once, few, many, or a class where the clone is expanded.

>NA|NA|TRBJ2-5|TRBV18
CASFNRAQETQYF
TGTGCCAGCTTCAACAGGGCCCAAGAGACCCAGTACTTC
>NA|NA|TRBJ1-4|TRBV11-2
CASSFTGKTNEKLFF
TGTGCCAGCAGCTTCACAGGCAAAACTAATGAAAAACTGTTTTTT
>NA|NA|TRBJ2-5|TRBV5-6
CASSTIQGNQETQYF
TGTGCCAGCAGCACTATCCAGGGGAACCAAGAGACCCAGTACTTC
>TRBD2|NA|TRBJ2-3|TRBV9
CASSERTSGTTDTQYF
TGTGCCAGCAGCGAGAGGACTAGCGGTACAACAGATACGCAGTATTTT
>NA|NA|TRBJ1-1|TRBV6-1
CALRGQVAAFF
TGTGCCCTCAGGGGCCAGGTGGCAGCTTTCTTT
>NA|NA|TRBJ1-1|TRBV7-9
CASSLHGGMGTEAFF
TGTGCCAGCAGCTTACACGGGGGTATGGGCACTGAAGCTTTCTTT
>NA|NA|TRBJ1-4|TRBV15
CATSSPGTTNEKLFF
TGTGCCACCAGCTCACCAGGGACAACTAATGAAAAACTGTTTTTT
>TRBD2|NA|TRBJ2-2|TRBV7-2
CASSFSRGGTGELFF
TGTGCCAGCAGCTTTTCTCGGGGGGGCACCGGGGAGCTGTTTTTT
>NA|NA|TRBJ2-3|TRBV30
CAWSQGSRDTQYF
TGTGCCTGGAGCCAGGGTAGCCGAGATACGCAGTATTTT
>NA|once|TRBJ2-2|TRBV4-1
CASSQGEYSNTGELFF
TGCGCCAGCAGCCAAGGGGAGTACAGTAACACCGGGGAGCTGTTTTTT
>NA|NA|TRBJ2-3|TRBV5-6
CASSFYVRGFTDTQYF
TGTGCCAGCAGCTTTTATGTCAGGGGTTTCACAGATACGCAGTATTTT